The entry below gives a single T cell receptor beta chain sequence along with its context. This sample includes further DNA sequences coding for the same CDR3. TCRdb's copy holds only in-frame clones and misses some; the assay was immunoSEQ multiplex PCR. There are under 1,100,000 clones in the sample; around 75% occur only once, and about 1.5% lies in the top ten. The data originate from a study of shared clonotypes between healthy human individuals. Germline V gene lookup returns CDR1 SNHLY and CDR2 FYNNEI. The CDR3 is made up of 14 amino acids. V was clipped by 8 bases and J by 2 bases; unmatched bases: 4.

The gene calls are TRBV2 and TRBJ2-1; 9 bases fit TRBD1. This TCR came from a man aged 18 to 35 in good health. The sequenced sample was memory CD4+ T cells sorted from blood. Subset reported: CD45RA-negative fraction. The CDR3 here is CASLRDRAYNEQFF. CDR3 sequence (DNA): TGTGCCAGCCTGAGGGACAGGGCCTACAATGAGCAGTTCTTC.